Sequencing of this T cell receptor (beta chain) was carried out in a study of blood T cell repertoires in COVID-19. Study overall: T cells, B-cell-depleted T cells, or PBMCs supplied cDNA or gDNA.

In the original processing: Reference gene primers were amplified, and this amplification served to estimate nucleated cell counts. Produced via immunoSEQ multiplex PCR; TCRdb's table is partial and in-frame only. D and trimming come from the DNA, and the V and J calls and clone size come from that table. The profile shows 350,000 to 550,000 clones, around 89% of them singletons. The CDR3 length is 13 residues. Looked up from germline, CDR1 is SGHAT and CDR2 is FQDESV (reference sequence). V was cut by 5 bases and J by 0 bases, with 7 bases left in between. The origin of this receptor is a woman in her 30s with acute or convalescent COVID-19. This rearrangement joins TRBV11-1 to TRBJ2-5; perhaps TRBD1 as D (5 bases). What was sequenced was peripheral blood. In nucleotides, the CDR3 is TGTGCCAGCAGCCCAGGGTACCAAGAGACCCAGTACTTC. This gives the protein CASSPGYQETQYF.